The entry that follows covers one T cell receptor (beta chain) sequence. Germline loops: CDR1 SGHRS, CDR2 YFSETQ. The CDR3 is 16 residues long. The ends were cut back, 2 bases at V and 5 bases at J, with 19 bases in the middle. In the study's own analysis: Amplification from reference gene primers served as the basis for estimated nucleated cell counts. Method: immunoSEQ multiplex PCR; TCRdb's copy keeps in-frame clones and lacks some. From that table come the V and J calls and clone size; the DNA was used to work out D and trimming. In the table there are fewer than 150,000 clones, approximately 84% of which are singletons. This sample is part of a study of blood T cell repertoires in COVID-19. Background on the study: Specimens from acute and convalescent COVID-19 originated in the United States, Italy and Spain. The analysed material was cDNA or gDNA that came from T cells, B-cell-depleted T cells, or PBMCs.

The chain is built from TRBV5-1 and TRBJ2-5, with D possibly matching TRBD2 (6 bases). The source is a human donor in a cohort sampled during active COVID-19. The sequenced sample consisted of peripheral blood. The CDR3 is CASSFFGQGGVETQYF. The CDR3 nucleotides read TGCGCCAGCAGCTTTTTTGGGCAGGGAGGCGTGGAGACCCAGTACTTC.